This record covers a single T cell receptor (beta chain). This clonotype was counted at least ten times. Its antigen remains undetermined. One base away there is no much larger clone; base qualities are not given. This sample is part of a study of breast tumors, draining lymph nodes, adjacent tissues (TCRdb year 2016). For the study in its entirety: TCR beta repertoires were compared across tumor, adjacent nontumor tissue and axillary lymph nodes obtained from breast cancer patients. The study was designed to assess the relationships and possible T-cell exchange between tumor, surrounding tissue and draining lymph node repertoires in human breast cancer. Here is what the overall study found, with its caveats: The similarity between tumor and nontumor tissue repertoires was significantly greater in luminal-like breast cancer than in basal-like breast cancer. The conclusion that tumor T cells originate in lymph nodes was presented as consistent with a hypothesis rather than as directly demonstrated. The data were considered consistent with the idea that most tumor T cells come from the lymph node and then expand in tumor tissue. T-cell repertoire diversity in tumors was found to be lower than in lymph nodes but higher than in nontumor tissue, and preferential V and J gene usage was observed.

Including cysteine and phenylalanine, the CDR3 has 14 amino acids. Only the CDR3 DNA is retained, 42 bases long and in frame from the first base. The germline V gene gives CDR1 as SGDLS and CDR2 as YYNGEE. Trimming leaves V shorter by 3 bases and J shorter by 5 bases, with the junction holding 5 bases beyond the gene matches. This sample was sequenced with an Illumina HiSeq 2000. TCR beta chain libraries were generated through multiplex PCR amplification. High-throughput sequencing was used to analyze the amplified TCR beta chain products. The public reads were reprocessed in TCRdb via fastp at Q25 and MiXCR, keeping in-frame beta chains. Identical CDR3 proteins give one entry, which carries the most common genes and DNA. A total of some 110,000 distinct CDR3 sequences appear in this sample, about 31% of them only once. Approximately 5.4% of the sample is taken by the ten largest. The lymph node samples were taken from the axillary draining lymph nodes of breast cancer patients.

The sequencing sample was made of axillary lymph node tissue. This TCR was sampled from a female donor with breast cancer. Some clones in this sample may be carry-over from other donors' samples. Recombination connected TRBV9 to TRBJ2-5; 9 bases in the junction line up with TRBD2. The CDR3 protein: CASSGSGSRETQYF. The nucleotide sequence reads as follows: TGTGCCAGCAGCGGTAGCGGGAGCAGGGAGACCCAGTACTTC.